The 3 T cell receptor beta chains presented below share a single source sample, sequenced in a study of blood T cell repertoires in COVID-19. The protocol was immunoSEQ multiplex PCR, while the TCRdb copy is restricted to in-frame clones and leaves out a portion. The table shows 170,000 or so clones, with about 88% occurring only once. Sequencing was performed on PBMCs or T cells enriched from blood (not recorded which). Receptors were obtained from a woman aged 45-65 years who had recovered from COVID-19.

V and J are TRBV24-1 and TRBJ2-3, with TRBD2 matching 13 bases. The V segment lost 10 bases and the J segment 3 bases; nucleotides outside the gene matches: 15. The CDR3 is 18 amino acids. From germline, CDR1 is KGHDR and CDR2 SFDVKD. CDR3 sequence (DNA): TGTGCCACGGGTAGGCCGGGACTAGCGGGATTCGGTACAGATACGCAGTATTTT. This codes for CATGRPGLAGFGTDTQYF.

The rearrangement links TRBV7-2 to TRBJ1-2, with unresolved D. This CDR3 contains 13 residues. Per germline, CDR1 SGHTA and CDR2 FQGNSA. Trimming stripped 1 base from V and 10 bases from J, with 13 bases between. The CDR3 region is CASSLGLVRDYTF. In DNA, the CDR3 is TGTGCCAGCAGCTTAGGTCTTGTGCGAGACTACACCTTC.

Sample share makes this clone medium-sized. The CDR3 region has the DNA TGTGCCAGCAGCCAAGCCAGGACAGGGGGGGCGGAAGCTTTCTTT. Translating gives CASSQARTGGAEAFF. This chain connects TRBV4-2 to TRBJ1-1; TRBD1 matches at 10 bases. The CDR3 consists of 15 residues. In germline, CDR1 is LGHNA, CDR2 YNFKEQ. With 1 base clipped from V and 8 bases from J, the junction kept 7 bases outside the gene matches.